This T cell receptor (beta chain) originates from a study of CD8 T cells in ankylosing spondylitis (dated by TCRdb to 2016 to 2017). Regarding the research as a whole: T cell receptor beta repertoires were profiled in healthy donors and ankylosing spondylitis patients so that disease-linked TCR variants could be found. Peripheral blood samples were taken, and synovial fluid was additionally collected from ankylosing spondylitis patients. The whole study cohort included 108 healthy donors and around 25 ankylosing spondylitis patients. The paper's findings and limits, for the study overall: The disease-linked clones were reported as significantly enriched in matched synovial fluid samples from ankylosing spondylitis patients. A CD8+ phenotype was shown by the disease-linked clones, which were found at relatively low frequencies in peripheral blood. A TCR beta motif made up of eight highly homologous amino acid variants appeared to be characteristic of blood from ankylosing spondylitis patients. Some motif variants were previously reported in synovial fluid and blood of reactive arthritis patients, suggesting common disease-initiation mechanisms.

Sequenced using an Illumina HiSeq 2500. Quantitative 5'-RACE with molecular barcodes was the method used to prepare the TCR beta libraries. The authors' pipeline ran thus. Disease-linked TCR variants were identified with a new computational method built on a probabilistic model of VDJ rearrangement. The raw public reads went through TCRdb reprocessing: fastp at Q25, MiXCR clone calling, in-frame beta chains kept. Rows are unified per CDR3 protein, each entry keeping the most common DNA and genes. TCRdb, not the original authors, processed these V and J calls. Here the sample has approximately 180,000 distinct CDR3 sequences; 18% occur a single time. Clones ranked in the top ten supply 4.3% of the sample. This clonotype was counted ten times or more. The clone's antigen remains unknown. No base-level quality is on record; no much larger clone is a single base apart. The V end gives up 4 bases and the J end 6 bases, leaving 11 bases in the junction not matched to a gene. For CDR1 and CDR2, the germline V gene lists SGHDT and YYEEEE. The CDR3 runs 15 amino acids, cysteine and phenylalanine included. Left in the record is the CDR3 DNA by itself, 45 bases read in frame from the first base.

The chain is encoded by TRBV5-6 joined to TRBJ2-3, and 7 bases in between align with TRBD2. This receptor was taken from a male donor under 30 with ankylosing spondylitis or in good health (not recorded which). Donor details come from another sample of the same person, matched by shared clones. What was sequenced was blood, either unsorted or a sorted T cell fraction (not recorded which). The sequence in DNA is TGTGCCAGCAGCCAGCTTCCGGGAGGAGGGGATACGCAGTATTTT. Translated, it reads CASSQLPGGGDTQYF.